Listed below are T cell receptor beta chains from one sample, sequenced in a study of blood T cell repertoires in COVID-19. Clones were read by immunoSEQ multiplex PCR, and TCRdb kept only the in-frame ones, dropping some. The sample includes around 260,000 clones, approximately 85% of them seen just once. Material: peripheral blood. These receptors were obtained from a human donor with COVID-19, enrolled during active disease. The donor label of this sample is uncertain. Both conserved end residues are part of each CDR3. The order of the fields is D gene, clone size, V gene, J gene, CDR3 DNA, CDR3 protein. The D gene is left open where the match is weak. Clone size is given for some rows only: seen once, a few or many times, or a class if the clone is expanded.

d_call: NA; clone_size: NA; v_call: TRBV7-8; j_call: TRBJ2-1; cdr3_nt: TGTGCCAGCAGCTTAGCTGCGGGAACCCCTCGCAATGAGCAGTTCTTC; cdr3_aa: CASSLAAGTPRNEQFF
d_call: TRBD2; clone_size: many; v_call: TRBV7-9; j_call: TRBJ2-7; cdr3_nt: TGTGCCAGCACTAGCGGGATTTACGAGCAGTACTTC; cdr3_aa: CASTSGIYEQYF
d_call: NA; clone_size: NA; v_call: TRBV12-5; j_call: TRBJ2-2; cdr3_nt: TGTGCTAGTGGTTTGGGGGCAGAATTCGCGAACACCGGGGAGCTGTTTTTT; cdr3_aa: CASGLGAEFANTGELFF
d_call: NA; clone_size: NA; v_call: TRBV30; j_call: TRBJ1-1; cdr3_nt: TGTGCCTGGAGTGTAATCGGGTTGCGCACTGAAGCTTTCTTT; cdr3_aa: CAWSVIGLRTEAFF
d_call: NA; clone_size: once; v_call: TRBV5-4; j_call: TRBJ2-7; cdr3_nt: TGTGCCAGCAGCTTGGAGTTAGCGGACAACTACGAGCAGTACTTC; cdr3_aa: CASSLELADNYEQYF
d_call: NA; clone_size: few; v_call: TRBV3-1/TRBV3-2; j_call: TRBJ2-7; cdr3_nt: TGTGCCAGCAGCCAAGACAACTACGAGCAGTACTTC; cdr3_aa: CASSQDNYEQYF
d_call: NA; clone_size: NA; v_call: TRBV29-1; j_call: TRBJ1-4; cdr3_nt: TGCAGCGTGCAGGAATCTGAAAAACTGTTTTTT; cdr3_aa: CSVQESEKLFF
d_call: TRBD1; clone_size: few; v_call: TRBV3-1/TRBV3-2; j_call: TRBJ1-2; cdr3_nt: TGTGCCAGCAGCCTGAACCGGGACAGGGGATTGGGCTACACCTTC; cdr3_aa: CASSLNRDRGLGYTF
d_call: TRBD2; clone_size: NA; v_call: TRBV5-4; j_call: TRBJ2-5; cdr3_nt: TGTGCCAGCAGCTTAGTAGCGGGAGAAGAGACCCAGTACTTC; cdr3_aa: CASSLVAGEETQYF
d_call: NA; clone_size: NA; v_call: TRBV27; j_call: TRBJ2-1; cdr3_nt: TGTGCCAGCAGTTTATCATCCTCGAATGAGCAGTTCTTC; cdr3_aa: CASSLSSSNEQFF
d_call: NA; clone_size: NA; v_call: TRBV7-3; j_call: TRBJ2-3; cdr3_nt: TGTGCCAGCAGCTTACTTGGAGGTGGGGTAACAGATACGCAGTATTTT; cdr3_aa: CASSLLGGGVTDTQYF
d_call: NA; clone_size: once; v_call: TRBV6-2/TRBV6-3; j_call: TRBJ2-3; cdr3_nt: TGTGCCAGCAGTTACACGAGCCAACCCACAGATACGCAGTATTTT; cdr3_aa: CASSYTSQPTDTQYF
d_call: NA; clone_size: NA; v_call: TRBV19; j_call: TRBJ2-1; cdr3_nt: TGTGCCAGTAGGACCCCCGGGGTGGACAATGAGCAGTTCTTC; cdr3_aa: CASRTPGVDNEQFF
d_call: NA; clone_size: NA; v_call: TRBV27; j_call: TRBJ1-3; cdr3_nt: TGTGCCAGCAGTGCACAGTTCTCTGGAAACACCATATATTTT; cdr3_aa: CASSAQFSGNTIYF
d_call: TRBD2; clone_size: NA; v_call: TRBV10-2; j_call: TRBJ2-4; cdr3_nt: TGCGCCAGCAGTGAGTCTTTCGAGACTAGCGGGAGTTTCGCCAAAAACATTCAGTACTTC; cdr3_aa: CASSESFETSGSFAKNIQYF
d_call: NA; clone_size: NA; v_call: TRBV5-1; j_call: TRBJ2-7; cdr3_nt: TGCGCCAGCAGCTTAGACAACTACGAGCAGTACTTC; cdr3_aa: CASSLDNYEQYF
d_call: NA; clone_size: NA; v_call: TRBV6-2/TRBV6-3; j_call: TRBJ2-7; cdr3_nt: TGTGCCAGCAGTTACCGCACAGAATACGAGCAGTACTTC; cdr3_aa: CASSYRTEYEQYF
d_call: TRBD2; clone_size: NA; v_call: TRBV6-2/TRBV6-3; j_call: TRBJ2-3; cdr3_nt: TGTGCCAGCAGTTGGGCTAGCGGGAGATCTTGGACAGATACGCAGTATTTT; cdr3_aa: CASSWASGRSWTDTQYF
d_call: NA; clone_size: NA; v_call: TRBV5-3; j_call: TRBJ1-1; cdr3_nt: TGTGCCAGATTGGTGAGCACTGAAGCTTTCTTT; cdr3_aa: CARLVSTEAFF
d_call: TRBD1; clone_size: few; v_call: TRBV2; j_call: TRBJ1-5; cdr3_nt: TGTGCCAGCACACAAGGACAGGTGGATCAGCCCCAGCATTTT; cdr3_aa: CASTQGQVDQPQHF
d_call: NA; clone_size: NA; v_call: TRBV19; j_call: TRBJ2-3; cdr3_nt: TGTGCCAGTAGTACTACTGGCACAGATACGCAGTATTTT; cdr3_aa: CASSTTGTDTQYF
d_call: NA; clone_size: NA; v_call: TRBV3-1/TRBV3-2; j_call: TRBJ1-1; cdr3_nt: TGTGCCAGCAGCCAAGTGGCAGATTTGAACACTGAAGCTTTCTTT; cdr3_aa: CASSQVADLNTEAFF
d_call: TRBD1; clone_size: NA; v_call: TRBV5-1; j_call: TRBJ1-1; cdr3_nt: TGCGCCAGCGGACGGGACAGCGTGGGTGAAGCTTTCTTT; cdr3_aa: CASGRDSVGEAFF
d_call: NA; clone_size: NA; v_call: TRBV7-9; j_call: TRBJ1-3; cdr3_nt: TGTGCCAGCAGCCCTACAGGCAGCTCTGGAAACACCATATATTTT; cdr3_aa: CASSPTGSSGNTIYF
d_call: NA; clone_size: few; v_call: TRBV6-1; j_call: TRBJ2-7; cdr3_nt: TGTGCCAGCAGTGAAGCGGCCGCCTACGAGCAGTACTTC; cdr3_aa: CASSEAAAYEQYF
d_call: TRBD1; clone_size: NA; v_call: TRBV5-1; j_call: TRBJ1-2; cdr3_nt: TGCGCCAGCAGCTTAGACAGGGCTAACTATGGCTACACCTTC; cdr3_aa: CASSLDRANYGYTF
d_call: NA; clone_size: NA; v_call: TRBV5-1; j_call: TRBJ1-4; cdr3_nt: TGCGCCAGCAGCCCGGGACATTCCACAACTAATGAAAAACTGTTTTTT; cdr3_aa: CASSPGHSTTNEKLFF
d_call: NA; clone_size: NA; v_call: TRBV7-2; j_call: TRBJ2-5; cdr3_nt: TGTGCCAGCAGCTATGGACAGCCACAAGAGACCCAGTACTTC; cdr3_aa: CASSYGQPQETQYF
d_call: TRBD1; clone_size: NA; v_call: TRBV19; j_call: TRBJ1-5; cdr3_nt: TGTGCCACCGAATGGTCGGGACAGACTCCCGATCAGCCCCAGCATTTT; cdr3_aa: CATEWSGQTPDQPQHF
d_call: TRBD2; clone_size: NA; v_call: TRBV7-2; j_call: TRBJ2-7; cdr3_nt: TGTGCCAGCAGCTTAGTACTAGCGGGGGGGTACGAGCAGTACTTC; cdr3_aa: CASSLVLAGGYEQYF
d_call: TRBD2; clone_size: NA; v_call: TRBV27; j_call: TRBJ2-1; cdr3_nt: TGTGCCAGCAGTTTACTAGCGGGAGCTGAGCAGTTCTTC; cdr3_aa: CASSLLAGAEQFF
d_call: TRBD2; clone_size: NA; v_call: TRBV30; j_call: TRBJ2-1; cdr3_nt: TGTGCCTGGAGTCGCCGCGGGACTAGCGGGATTTATGAGCAGTTCTTC; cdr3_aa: CAWSRRGTSGIYEQFF
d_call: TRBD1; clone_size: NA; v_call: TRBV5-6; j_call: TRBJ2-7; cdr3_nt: TGTGCCAGCAGCTTGGCCGGGACAGGGGAAGACGAGCAGTACTTC; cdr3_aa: CASSLAGTGEDEQYF
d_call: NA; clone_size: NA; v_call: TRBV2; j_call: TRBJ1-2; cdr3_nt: TGTGCCAGCAGTGTGGTCAGGGTAAGGGGCGATGGCTACACCTTC; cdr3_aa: CASSVVRVRGDGYTF
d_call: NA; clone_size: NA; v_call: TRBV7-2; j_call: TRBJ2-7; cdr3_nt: TGTGCCAGCAGCTCCGGGACTTTGCTCCTCTTC; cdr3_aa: CASSSGTLLLF
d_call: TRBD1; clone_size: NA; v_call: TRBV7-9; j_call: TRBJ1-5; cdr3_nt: TGTGCCAGCAGCTTAGCGGCGACAGGGGGGTCCCAGCATTTT; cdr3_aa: CASSLAATGGSQHF
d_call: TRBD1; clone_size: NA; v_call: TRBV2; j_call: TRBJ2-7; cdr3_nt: TGTGCCAGCACCGCCGGGACAGGGGCCTACGAGCAGTACTTC; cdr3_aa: CASTAGTGAYEQYF
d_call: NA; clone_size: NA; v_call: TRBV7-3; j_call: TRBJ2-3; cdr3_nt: TGTGCCAGCAGCCAATATGGGGCGCCTTTACGGGATACGCAGTATTTT; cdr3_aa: CASSQYGAPLRDTQYF
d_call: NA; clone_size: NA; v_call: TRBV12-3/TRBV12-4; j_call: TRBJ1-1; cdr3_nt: TGTGCCAGCGTCTGGCAGGAGAACACTGAAGCTTTCTTT; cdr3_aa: CASVWQENTEAFF
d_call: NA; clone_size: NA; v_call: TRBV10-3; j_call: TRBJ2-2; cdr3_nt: TGTGCCATTACGAGCGGACCAGACACCGGGGAGCTGTTTTTT; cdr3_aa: CAITSGPDTGELFF
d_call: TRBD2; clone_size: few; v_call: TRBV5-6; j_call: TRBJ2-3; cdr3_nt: TGTGCCAGCAGCCCCACAGCGGGAAGCACAGATACGCAGTATTTT; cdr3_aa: CASSPTAGSTDTQYF
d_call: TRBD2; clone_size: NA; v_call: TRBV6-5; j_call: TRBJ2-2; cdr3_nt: TGTGCCAGCACCGTTAGCGGGGGTGACACCGGGGAGCTGTTTTTT; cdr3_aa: CASTVSGGDTGELFF
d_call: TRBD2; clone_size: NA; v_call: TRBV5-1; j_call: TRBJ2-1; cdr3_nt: TGCGCCAGCAGCCTCGGGACTAGCGGGCCGAGCTCCTACAATGAGCAGTTCTTC; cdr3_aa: CASSLGTSGPSSYNEQFF
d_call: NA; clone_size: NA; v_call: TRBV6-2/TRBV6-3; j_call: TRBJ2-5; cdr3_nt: TGTGCCAGCAGTTTACCAGAGGAAGAGACCCAGTACTTC; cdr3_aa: CASSLPEEETQYF
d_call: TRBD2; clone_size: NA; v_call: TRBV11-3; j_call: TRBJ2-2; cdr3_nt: TGTGCCAGCAGCCCGGGACTAGCGAGCACCGGGGAGCTGTTTTTT; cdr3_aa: CASSPGLASTGELFF
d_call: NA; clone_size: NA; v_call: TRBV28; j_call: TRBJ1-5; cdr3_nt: TGTGCCAGCAGTTTCGTTACAGGGAGCGTGCAGCCCCAGCATTTT; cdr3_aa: CASSFVTGSVQPQHF
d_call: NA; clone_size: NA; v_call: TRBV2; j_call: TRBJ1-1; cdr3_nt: TGTGCCAGCACCTTCGGGTCTCAATTGAACACTGAAGCTTTCTTT; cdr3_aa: CASTFGSQLNTEAFF